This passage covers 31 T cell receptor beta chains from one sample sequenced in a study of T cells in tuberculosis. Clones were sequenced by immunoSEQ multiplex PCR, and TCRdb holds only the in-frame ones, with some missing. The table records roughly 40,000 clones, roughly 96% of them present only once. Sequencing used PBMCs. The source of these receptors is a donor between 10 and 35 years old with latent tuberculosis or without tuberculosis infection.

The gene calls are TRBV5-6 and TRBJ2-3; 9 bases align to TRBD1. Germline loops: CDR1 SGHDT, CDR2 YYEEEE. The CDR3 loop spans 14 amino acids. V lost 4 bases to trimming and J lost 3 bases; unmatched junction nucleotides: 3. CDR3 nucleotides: TGTGCCAGCAGCCTACAGGGGGCTACAGATACGCAGTATTTT. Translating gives CASSLQGATDTQYF.

CDR3 loop: CASSHEVTDGDTEAFF. The CDR3 DNA is TGCGCCAGCAGCCATGAGGTCACGGACGGGGACACTGAAGCTTTCTTT. This chain joins TRBV4-3 and TRBJ1-1; D uncertain. The germline V gene has CDR1 LGHNA and CDR2 YSLEER. The V and J ends lost 3 bases and 3 bases respectively, with 17 bases between them. This CDR3 has 16 residues.

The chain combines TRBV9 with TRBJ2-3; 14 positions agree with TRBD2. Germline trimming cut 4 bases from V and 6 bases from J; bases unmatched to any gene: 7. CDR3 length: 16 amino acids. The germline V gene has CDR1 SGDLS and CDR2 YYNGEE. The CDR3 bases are TGTGCCAGCAGCCAGACTAGCGGGGGGGCCATGGATACGCAGTATTTT. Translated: CASSQTSGGAMDTQYF.

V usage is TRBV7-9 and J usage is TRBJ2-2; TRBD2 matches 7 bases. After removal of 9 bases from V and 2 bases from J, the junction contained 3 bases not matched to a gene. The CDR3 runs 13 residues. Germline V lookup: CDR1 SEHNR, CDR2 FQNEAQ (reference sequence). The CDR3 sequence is CAREGLNTGELFF. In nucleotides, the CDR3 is TGTGCCAGGGAGGGACTAAACACCGGGGAGCTGTTTTTT.

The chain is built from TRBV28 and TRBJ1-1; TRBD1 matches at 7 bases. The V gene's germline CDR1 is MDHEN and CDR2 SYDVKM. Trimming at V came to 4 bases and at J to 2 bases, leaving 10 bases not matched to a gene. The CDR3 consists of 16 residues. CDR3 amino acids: CASSYPQGKVNTEAFF. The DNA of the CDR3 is TGTGCCAGCAGTTACCCACAGGGGAAAGTTAACACTGAAGCTTTCTTT. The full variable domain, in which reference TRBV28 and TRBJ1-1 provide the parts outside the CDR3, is DVKVTQSSRYLVKRTGEKVFLECVQDMDHENMFWYRQDPGLGLRLIYFSYDVKMKEKGDIPEGYSVSREKKERFSLILESASTNQTSMYLCASSYPQGKVNTEAFFGQGTRLTVV.

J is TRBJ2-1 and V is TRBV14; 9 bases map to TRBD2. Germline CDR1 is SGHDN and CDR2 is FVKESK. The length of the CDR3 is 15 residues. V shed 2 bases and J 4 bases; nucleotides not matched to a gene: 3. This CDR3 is CASSQKAGGYNEQFF. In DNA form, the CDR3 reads TGTGCCAGCAGCCAAAAAGCGGGGGGTTACAATGAGCAGTTCTTC.

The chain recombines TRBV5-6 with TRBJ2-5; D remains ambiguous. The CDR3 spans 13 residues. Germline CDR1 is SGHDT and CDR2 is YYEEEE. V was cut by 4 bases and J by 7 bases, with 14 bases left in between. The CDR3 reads CASSPSESRTQYF. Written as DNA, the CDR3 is TGTGCCAGCAGCCCAAGCGAGTCTCGGACCCAGTACTTC.

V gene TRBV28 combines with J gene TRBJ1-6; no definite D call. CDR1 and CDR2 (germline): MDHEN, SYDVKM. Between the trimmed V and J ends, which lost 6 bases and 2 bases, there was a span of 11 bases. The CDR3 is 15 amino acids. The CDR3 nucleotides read TGTGCCAGCAGCCTTACAGAGACCTATAATTCACCCCTCCACTTT. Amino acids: CASSLTETYNSPLHF.

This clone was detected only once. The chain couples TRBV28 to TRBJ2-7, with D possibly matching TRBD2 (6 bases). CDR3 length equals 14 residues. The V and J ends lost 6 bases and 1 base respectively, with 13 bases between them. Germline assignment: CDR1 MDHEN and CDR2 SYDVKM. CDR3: CASSSGLGSYEQYF. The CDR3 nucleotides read TGTGCCAGCAGCTCGGGACTGGGATCCTACGAGCAGTACTTC. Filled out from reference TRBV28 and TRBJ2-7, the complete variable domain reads DVKVTQSSRYLVKRTGEKVFLECVQDMDHENMFWYRQDPGLGLRLIYFSYDVKMKEKGDIPEGYSVSREKKERFSLILESASTNQTSMYLCASSSGLGSYEQYFGPGTRLTVT.

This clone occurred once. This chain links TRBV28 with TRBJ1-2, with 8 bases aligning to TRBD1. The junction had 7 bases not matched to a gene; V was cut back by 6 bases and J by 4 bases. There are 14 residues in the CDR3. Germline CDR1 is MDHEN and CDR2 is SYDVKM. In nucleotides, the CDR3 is TGTGCCAGCAGAACGCAGGGGGCCGGCTATGGCTACACCTTC. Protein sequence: CASRTQGAGYGYTF.

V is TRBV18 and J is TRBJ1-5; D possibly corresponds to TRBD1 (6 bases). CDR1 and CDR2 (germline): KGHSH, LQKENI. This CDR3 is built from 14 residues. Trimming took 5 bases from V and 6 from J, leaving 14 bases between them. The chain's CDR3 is CASSSSGEGQPQHF. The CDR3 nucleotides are TGTGCCAGCTCATCTTCAGGGGAAGGTCAGCCCCAGCATTTT.

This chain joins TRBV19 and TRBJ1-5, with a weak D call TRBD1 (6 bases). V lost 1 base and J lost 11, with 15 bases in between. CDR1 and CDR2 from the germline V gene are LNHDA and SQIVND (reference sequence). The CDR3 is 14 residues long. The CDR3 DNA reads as TGTGCCAGTAGTATAGGGGGGACACCCCAATCCCAGCATTTT. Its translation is CASSIGGTPQSQHF.

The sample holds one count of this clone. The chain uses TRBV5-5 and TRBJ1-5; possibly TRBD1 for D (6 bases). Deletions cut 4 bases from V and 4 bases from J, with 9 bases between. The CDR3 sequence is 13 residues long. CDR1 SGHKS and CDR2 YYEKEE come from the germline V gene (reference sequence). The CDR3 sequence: CASSRGQNQPQHF. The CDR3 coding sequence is TGTGCCAGCAGCCGCGGACAGAATCAGCCCCAGCATTTT.

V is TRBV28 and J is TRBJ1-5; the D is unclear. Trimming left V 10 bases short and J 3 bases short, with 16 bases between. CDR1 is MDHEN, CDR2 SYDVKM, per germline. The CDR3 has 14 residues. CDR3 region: CATSDGSINQPQHF. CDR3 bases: TGTGCCACCTCTGATGGCTCCATCAATCAGCCCCAGCATTTT.

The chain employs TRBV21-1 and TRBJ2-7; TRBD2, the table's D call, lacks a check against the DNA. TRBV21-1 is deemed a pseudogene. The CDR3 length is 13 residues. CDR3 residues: CASSKNRRNEQYF. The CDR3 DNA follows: TGTGCCAGCAGCAAGAATCGGAGAAACGAGCAGTACTTC.

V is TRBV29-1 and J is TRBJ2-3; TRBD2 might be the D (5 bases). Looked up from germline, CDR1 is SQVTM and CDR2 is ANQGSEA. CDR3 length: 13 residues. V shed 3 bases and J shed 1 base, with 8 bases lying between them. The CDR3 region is CSVEVSGTDTQYF. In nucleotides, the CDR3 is TGCAGCGTTGAGGTTAGCGGCACAGATACGCAGTATTTT.

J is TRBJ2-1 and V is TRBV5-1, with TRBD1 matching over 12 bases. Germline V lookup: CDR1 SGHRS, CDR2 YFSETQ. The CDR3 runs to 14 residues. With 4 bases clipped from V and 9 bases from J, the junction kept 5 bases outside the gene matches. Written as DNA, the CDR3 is TGCGCCAGCAGCGCAGGGACAGGGGGCCTTGAGCAGTTCTTC. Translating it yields CASSAGTGGLEQFF.

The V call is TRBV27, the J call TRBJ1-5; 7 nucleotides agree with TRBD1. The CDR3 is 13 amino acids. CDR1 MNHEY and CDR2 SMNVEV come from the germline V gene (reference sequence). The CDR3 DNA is TGTGCGATATCCAGGGGGGTGTTTCAGCCCCAGCATTTT. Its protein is CAISRGVFQPQHF.

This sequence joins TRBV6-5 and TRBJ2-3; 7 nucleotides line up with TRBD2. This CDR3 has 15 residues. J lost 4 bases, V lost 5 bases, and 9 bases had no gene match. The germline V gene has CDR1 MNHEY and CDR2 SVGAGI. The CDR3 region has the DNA TGTGCCAGCAGTACGCCGAGCGGGGTGGCAGATACGCAGTATTTT. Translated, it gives CASSTPSGVADTQYF.

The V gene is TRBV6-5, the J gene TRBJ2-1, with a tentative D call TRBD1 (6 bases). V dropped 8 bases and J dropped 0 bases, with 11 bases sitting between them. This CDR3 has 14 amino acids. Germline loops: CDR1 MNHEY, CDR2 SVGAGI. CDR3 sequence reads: CASGLGGSYNEQFF. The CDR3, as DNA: TGTGCCAGCGGGCTAGGGGGCTCCTACAATGAGCAGTTCTTC.

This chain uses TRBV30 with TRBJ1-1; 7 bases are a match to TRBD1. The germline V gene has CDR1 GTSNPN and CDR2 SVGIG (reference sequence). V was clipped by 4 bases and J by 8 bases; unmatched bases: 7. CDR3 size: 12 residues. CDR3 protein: CAWTTGAAEAFF. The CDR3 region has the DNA TGTGCCTGGACCACAGGGGCGGCCGAAGCTTTCTTT.

In DNA form, the CDR3 reads TGTGCCAGCAGCCGACTCGACGGGACCTACGAGCAGTACTTC. Protein sequence: CASSRLDGTYEQYF. This chain links TRBV5-8 with TRBJ2-7, with D possibly being TRBD2 (5 bases). V was pared by 4 bases and J by 2 bases, with 13 bases between. The germline CDR1 and CDR2 sequences are SGHTS and YDEGEE. The CDR3 runs to 14 residues. The full variable domain, rest sourced from reference TRBV5-8 and TRBJ2-7, is EAGVTQSPTHLIKTRGQQATLRCSPISGHTSVYWYQQALGLGLQFLLWYDEGEERNRGNFPPRFSGRQFPNYSSELNVNALELEDSALYLCASSRLDGTYEQYFGPGTRLTVT.

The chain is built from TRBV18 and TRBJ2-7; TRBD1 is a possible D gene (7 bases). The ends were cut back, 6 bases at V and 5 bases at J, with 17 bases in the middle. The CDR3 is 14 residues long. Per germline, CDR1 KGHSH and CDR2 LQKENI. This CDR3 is CASSRDSGSHEQYF. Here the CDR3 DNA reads TGTGCCAGCTCCCGGGACAGCGGGTCCCACGAGCAGTACTTC.

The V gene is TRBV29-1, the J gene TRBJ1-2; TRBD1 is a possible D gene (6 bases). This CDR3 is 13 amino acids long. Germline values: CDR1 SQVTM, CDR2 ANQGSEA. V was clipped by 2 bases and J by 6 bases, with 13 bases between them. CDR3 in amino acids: CSVERAAGDGYTF. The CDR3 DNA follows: TGCAGCGTTGAAAGGGCGGCAGGGGATGGCTACACCTTC.

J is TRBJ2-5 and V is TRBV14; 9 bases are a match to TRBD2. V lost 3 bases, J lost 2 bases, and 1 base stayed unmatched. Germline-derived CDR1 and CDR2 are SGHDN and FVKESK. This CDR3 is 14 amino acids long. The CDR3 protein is CASSQLAGQETQYF. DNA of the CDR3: TGTGCCAGCAGCCAGCTAGCGGGGCAAGAGACCCAGTACTTC.

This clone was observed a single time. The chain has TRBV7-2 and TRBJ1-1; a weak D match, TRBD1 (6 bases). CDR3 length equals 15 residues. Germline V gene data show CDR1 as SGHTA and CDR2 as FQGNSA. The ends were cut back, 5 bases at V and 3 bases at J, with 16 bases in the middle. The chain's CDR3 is CASSQGTRGDTEAFF. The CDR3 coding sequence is TGTGCCAGCAGCCAGGGGACCAGGGGAGACACTGAAGCTTTCTTT.

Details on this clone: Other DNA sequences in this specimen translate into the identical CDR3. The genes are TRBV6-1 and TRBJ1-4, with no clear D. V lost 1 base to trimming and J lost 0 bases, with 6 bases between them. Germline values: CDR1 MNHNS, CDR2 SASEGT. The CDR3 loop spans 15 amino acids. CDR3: CASSEGHPTNEKLFF. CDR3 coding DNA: TGTGCCAGCAGTGAAGGACACCCAACTAATGAAAAACTGTTTTTT.

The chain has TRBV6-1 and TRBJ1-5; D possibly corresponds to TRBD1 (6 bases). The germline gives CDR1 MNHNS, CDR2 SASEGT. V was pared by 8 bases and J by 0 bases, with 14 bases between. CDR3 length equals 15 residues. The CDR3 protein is CASYRQADSNQPQHF. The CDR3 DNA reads TGTGCCAGCTATAGACAGGCCGATAGCAATCAGCCCCAGCATTTT.

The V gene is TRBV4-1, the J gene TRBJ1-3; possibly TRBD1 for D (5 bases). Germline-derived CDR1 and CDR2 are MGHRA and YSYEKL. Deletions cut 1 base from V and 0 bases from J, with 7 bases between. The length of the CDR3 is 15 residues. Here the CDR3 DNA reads TGCGCCAGCAGCCAAGTAGGGGCCTCTGGAAACACCATATATTTT. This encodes CASSQVGASGNTIYF.

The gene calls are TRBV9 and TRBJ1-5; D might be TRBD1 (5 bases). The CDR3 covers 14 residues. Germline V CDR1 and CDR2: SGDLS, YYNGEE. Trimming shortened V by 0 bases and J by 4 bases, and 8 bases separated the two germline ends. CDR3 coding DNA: TGTGCCAGCAGCGTAGGGCGGACAAATCAGCCCCAGCATTTT. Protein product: CASSVGRTNQPQHF.

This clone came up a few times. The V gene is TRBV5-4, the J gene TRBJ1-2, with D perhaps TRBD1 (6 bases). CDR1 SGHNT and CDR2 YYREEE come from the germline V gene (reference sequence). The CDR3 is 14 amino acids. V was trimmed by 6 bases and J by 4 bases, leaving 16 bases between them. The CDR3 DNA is TGTGCCAGCACCATTTCGGCAGGGGCCTATGGCTACACCTTC. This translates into CASTISAGAYGYTF.